The 4 T cell receptor beta chains given below trace back to one sample, sequenced in a study of spatial heterogeneity in lung cancer. Findings and caveats of the study: Expanded alpha and beta TCR counts within tumors tracked tumor mutation counts.

These receptors' targets are unknown. Documented time point: sample taken at primary tumor resection. TCRdb itself ran the 5' RACE reads through MiXCR, one entry per CDR3 protein. This sample carries about 7,900 distinct CDR3 sequences, about 7% of them seen once, and the ten largest clones take roughly a sixth. The sample here was lung tumor tissue, taken at surgery. The receptor source for this set is a female donor with early-stage non-small cell lung cancer.

This clonotype is large in the sample. This beta chain lies outside the target of a library built for alpha chains; its clone size means little. This chain connects TRBV11-1 to TRBJ2-1, with D unresolved. This CDR3 comprises 13 residues. Germline V gene sequence: CDR1 SGHAT, CDR2 FQDESV (reference sequence). Trimming took 1 base from V and 6 from J, leaving 7 bases between them. CDR3 sequence reads: CASSLEQLNEQFF. The CDR3 DNA follows: TGTGCCAGCAGCTTAGAACAACTCAATGAGCAGTTCTTC.

The sample holds many counts of this clonotype. Little can be read into the size of this beta chain, an off-target read in a library designed for alpha chains. The rearrangement uses TRBV6-5 and TRBJ2-3, with D hard to call. The CDR3 spans 14 residues. The germline V gene has CDR1 MNHEY and CDR2 SVGAGI. V was pared by 6 bases and J by 6 bases, with 16 bases between. CDR3 sequence: CASSRTDHEDTQYF. The CDR3 DNA reads as TGTGCCAGCAGCCGGACGGATCATGAGGATACGCAGTATTTT.

Of note for this clonotype: Within a library made for alpha chains, this beta chain is off target, and its count is uninformative. V gene TRBV12-3 or TRBV12-4 combines with J gene TRBJ2-2; the D is unclear. Trimming cost V 2 bases and J 3 bases, with 10 bases left between them. This CDR3 spans 15 amino acids. CDR3 DNA sequence: TGTGCCAGCAGTTTAAGGGCGGCGGACACCGGGGAGCTGTTTTTT. Its protein product is CASSLRAADTGELFF.

This clonotype is deemed medium-sized. This beta chain is an unintended read in a library built for alpha chains; its size means little. The V call is TRBV30, the J call TRBJ2-2, with no clear D. The CDR3 spans 11 residues. V dropped 3 bases and J dropped 4 bases, with 3 bases sitting between them. CDR1 is GTSNPN, CDR2 SVGIG, per germline (reference sequence). The CDR3 DNA is TGTGCCTGGAGGGGCACCGGGGAGCTGTTTTTT. Its protein product is CAWRGTGELFF.